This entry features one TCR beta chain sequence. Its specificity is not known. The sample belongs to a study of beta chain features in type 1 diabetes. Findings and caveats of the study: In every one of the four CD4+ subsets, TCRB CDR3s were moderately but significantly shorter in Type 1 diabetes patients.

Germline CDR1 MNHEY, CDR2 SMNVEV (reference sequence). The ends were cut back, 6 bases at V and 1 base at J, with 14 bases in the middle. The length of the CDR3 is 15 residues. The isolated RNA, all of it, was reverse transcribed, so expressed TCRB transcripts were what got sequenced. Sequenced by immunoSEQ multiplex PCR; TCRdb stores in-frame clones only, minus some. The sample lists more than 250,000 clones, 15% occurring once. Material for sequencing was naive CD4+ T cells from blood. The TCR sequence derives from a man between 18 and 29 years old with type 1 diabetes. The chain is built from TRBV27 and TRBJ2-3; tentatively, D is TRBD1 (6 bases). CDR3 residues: CASSWGPGGTDTQYF. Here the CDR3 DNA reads TGTGCCAGCAGCTGGGGCCCAGGGGGCACAGATACGCAGTATTTT.